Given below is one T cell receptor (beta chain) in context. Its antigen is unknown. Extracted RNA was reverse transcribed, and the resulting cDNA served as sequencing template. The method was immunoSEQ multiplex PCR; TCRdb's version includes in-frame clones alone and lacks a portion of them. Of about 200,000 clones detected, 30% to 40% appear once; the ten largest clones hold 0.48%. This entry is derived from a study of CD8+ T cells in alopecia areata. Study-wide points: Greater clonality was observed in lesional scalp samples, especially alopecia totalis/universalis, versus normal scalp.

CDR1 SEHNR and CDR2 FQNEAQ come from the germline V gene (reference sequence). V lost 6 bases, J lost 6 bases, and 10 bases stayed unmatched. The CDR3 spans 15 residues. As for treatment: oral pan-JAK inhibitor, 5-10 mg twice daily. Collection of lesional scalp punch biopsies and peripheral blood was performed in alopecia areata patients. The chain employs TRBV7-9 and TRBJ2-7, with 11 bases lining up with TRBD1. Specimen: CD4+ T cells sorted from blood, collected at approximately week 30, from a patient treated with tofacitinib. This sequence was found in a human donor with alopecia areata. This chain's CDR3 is CASRPLGQGDFEQYF. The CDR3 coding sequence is TGTGCCAGCAGACCCCTGGGACAGGGGGACTTCGAGCAGTACTTC. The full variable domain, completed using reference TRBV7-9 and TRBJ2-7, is DTGVSQNPRHKITKRGQNVTFRCDPISEHNRLYWYRQTLGQGPEFLTYFQNEAQLEKSRLLSDRFSAERPKGSFSTLEIQRTEQGDSAMYLCASRPLGQGDFEQYFGPGTRLTVT.